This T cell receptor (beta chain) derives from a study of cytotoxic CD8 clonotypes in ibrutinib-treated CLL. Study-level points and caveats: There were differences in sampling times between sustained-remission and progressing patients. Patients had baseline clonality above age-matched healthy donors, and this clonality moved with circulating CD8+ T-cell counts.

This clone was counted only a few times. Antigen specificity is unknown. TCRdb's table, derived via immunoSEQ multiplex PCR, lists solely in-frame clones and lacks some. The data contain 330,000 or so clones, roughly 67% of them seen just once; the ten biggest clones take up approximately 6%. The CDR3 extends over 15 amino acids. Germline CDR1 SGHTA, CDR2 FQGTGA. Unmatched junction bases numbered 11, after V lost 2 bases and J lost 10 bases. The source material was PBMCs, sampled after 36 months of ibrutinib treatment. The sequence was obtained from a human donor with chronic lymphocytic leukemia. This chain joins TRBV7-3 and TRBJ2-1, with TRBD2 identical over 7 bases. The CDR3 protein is CASSLDLSREDEQFF. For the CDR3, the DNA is TGTGCCAGCAGCTTAGACCTCTCCCGGGAGGACGAGCAGTTCTTC. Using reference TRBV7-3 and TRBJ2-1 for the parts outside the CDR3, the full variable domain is GAGVSQTPSNKVTEKGKYVELRCDPISGHTALYWYRQSLGQGPEFLIYFQGTGAADDSGLPNDRFFAVRPEGSVSTLKIQRTERGDSAVYLCASSLDLSREDEQFFGPGTRLTVL.